This entry is about one T cell receptor beta chain. The data stem from a study of blood T cell repertoires in COVID-19. Overall study context: COVID-19 samples, acute and convalescent, were from the United States, Italy and Spain. Sample material is recorded as cDNA or gDNA derived from T cells, B-cell-depleted T cells, or PBMCs.

Authors' methods: Reference gene primer amplification gave nucleated cell count estimates. Assay used: immunoSEQ multiplex PCR; TCRdb lists only in-frame clones, some missing. V, J and clone size are taken as reported in that table, and D and trimming were inferred from the DNA itself. The data contain approximately 210,000 clones, under 90% of them singletons. Germline-derived CDR1 and CDR2 are KGHSH and LQKENI. Trimming removed 3 bases at V and 3 bases at J, with 11 bases between. This CDR3 spans 14 amino acids. One Seattle source followed patients from active infection through their disease course.

The gene calls are TRBV18 and TRBJ1-1; tentative D call: TRBD1 (5 bases). This TCR was sampled from a woman aged 80 or over with COVID-19, enrolled during active disease. Source material: peripheral blood. As DNA, the CDR3 is TGTGCCAGCTCACCCCCGGGAGGGGACACTGAAGCTTTCTTT. Amino acids: CASSPPGGDTEAFF.